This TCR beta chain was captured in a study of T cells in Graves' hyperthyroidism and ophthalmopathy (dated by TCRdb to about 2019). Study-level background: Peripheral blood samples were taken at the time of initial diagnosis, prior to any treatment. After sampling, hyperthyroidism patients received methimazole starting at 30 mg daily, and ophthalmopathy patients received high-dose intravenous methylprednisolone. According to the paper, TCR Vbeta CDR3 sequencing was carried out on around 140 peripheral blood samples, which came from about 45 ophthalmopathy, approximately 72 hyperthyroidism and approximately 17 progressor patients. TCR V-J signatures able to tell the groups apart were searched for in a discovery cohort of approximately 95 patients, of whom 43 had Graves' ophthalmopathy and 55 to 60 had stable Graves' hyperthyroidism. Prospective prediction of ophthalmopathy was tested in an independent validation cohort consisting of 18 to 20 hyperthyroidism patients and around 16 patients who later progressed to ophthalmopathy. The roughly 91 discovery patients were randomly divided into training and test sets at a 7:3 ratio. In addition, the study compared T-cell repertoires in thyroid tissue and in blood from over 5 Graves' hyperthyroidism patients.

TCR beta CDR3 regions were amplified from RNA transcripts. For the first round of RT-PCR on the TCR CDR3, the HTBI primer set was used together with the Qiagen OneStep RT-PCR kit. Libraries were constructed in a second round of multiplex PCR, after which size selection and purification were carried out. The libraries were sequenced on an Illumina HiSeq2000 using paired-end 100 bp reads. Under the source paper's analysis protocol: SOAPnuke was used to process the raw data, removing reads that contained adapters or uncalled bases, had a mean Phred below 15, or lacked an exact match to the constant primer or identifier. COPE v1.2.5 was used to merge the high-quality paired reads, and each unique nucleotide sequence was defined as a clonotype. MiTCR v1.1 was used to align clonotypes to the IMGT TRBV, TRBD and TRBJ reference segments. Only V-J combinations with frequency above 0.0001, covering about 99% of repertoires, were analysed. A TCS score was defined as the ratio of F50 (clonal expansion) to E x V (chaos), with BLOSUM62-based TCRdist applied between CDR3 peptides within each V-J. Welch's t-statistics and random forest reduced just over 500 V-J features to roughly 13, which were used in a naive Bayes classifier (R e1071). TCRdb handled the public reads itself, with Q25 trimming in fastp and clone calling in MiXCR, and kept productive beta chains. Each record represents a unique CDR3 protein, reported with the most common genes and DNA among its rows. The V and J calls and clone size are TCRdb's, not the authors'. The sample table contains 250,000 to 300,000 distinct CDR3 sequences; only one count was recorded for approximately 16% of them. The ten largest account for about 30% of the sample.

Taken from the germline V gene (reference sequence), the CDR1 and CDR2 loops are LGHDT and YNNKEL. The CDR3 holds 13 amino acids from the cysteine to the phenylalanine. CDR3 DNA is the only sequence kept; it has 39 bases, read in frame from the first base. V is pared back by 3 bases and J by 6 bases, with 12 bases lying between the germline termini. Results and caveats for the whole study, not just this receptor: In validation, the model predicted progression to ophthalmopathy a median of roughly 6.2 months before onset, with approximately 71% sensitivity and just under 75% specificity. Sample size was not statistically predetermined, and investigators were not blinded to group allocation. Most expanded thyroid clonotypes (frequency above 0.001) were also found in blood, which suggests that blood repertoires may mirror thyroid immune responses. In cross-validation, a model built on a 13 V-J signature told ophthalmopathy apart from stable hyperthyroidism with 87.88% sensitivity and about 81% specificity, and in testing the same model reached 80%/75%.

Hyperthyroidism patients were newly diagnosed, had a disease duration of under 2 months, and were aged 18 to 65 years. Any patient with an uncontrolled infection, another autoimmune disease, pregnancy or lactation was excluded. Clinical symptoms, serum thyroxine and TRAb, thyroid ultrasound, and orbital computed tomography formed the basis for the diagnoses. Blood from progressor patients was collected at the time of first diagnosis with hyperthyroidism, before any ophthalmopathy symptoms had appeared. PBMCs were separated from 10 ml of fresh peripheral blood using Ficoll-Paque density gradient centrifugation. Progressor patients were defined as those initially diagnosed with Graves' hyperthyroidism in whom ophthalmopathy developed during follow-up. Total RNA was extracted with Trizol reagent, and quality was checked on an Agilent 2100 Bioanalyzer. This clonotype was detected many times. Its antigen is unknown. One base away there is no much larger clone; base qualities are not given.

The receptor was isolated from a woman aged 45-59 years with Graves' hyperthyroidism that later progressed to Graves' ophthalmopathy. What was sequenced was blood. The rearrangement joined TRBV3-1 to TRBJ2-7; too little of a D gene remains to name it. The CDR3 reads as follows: CASSQELLREQYF. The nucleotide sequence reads TGTGCCAGCAGCCAGGAGCTCCTACGCGAGCAGTACTTC.